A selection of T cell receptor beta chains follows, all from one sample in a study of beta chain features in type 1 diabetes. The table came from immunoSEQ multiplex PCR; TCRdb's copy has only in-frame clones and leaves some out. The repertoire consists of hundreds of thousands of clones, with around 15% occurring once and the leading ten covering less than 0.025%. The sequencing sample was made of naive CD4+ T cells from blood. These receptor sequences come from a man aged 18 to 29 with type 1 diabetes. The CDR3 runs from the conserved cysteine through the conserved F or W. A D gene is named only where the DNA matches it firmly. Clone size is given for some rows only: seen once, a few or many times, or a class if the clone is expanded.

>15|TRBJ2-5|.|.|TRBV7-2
TGTGCCAGCAGCTTAGTCGCAGGGTCCGAAGAGACCCAGTACTTC
CASSLVAGSEETQYF
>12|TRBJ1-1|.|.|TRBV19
TGTGCCAGTAGTATAGGGGACTGGATACCTTTCTTT
CASSIGDWIPFF
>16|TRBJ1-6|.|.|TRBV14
TGTGCCAGCAGACGCTCGGTAGGACAAAGTAATTCACCCCTCCACTTT
CASRRSVGQSNSPLHF
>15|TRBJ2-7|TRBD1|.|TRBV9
TGTGCCAGCAGCTTCACAGGACAGGGGAGTTACGAGCAGTACTTC
CASSFTGQGSYEQYF
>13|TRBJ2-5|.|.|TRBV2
TGTGCCAGCAGTGCTGGGCCGTCGGAGACCCAGTACTTC
CASSAGPSETQYF
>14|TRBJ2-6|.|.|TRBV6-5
TGTGCCAGCAGCGGGACCTCTGGGGCCAACGTCCTGACTTTC
CASSGTSGANVLTF
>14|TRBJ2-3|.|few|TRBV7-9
TGTGCCAGCAGCTTGACACCTAGCACAGATACGCAGTATTTT
CASSLTPSTDTQYF
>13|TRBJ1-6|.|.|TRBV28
TGTGCCAGCAGTTTGGTGGAGCCTTGGCACCTCCACTTT
CASSLVEPWHLHF
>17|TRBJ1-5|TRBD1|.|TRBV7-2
TGTGCCAGCAGCTTACTAGCCGGGACAGGGATGAATCAGCCCCAGCATTTT
CASSLLAGTGMNQPQHF
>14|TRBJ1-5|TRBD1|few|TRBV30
TGTGCCTGGAGCCCGGACAGGGTCCATCAGCCCCAGCATTTT
CAWSPDRVHQPQHF
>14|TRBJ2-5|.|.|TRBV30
TGTGCCTGGAGCCCCCTATCAGTCCAAGAGACCCAGTACTTC
CAWSPLSVQETQYF
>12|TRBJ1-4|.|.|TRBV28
TGTGCCACGGGTACGTTGGATGAAAAACTGTTTTTT
CATGTLDEKLFF
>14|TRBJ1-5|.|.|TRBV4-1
TGCGCCAGCAGCCCATTCAGGGGAAATCAGCCCCAGCATTTT
CASSPFRGNQPQHF
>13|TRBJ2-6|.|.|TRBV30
TGTGCCTGGAGTGTCGCTGGGGCCAACGTCCTGACTTTC
CAWSVAGANVLTF
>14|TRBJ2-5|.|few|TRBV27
TGTGCCAGCAGTTTAGGTGGGGCAGGGGAGACCCAGTACTTC
CASSLGGAGETQYF
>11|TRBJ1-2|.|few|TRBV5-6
TGTGCCAGCAGCTTGACCGGTGGCTACACCTTC
CASSLTGGYTF
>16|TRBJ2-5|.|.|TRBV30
TGTGCCTGGAGTGCACAGGGTCTAACGATCAGCGAGACCCAGTACTTC
CAWSAQGLTISETQYF
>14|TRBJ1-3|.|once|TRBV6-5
TGTGCCAGCAGGATGAGAGCATCTGGAAACACCATATATTTT
CASRMRASGNTIYF
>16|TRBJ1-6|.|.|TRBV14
TGTGCCAGCAGCCAAGATTTGCAGGGGCCCAGATCACCCCTCCACTTT
CASSQDLQGPRSPLHF
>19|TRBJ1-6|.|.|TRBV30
TGTGCCTGGAGGAATAAGCCCCGGACCAAGAGCTCCTATAATTCACCCCTCCACTTT
CAWRNKPRTKSSYNSPLHF
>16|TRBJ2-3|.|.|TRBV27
TGTGCCAGCAGTTTAGCGACAAAAACGATCGCAGATACGCAGTATTTT
CASSLATKTIADTQYF
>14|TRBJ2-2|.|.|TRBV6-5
TGTGCCAGCCGGTCCTCCGGGCTCACCGGGGAGCTGTTTTTT
CASRSSGLTGELFF